This T cell receptor (beta chain) was documented in a study of blood T cells in healthy people across ages. The study's findings and limits: There was no known CMV status for donors, so expanded clonotype changes were possibly confounded.

This clonotype has a count of ten or more. What it binds is unknown. The CDR3 is made up of 15 amino acids. The ends were cut back, 0 bases at V and 3 bases at J, with 12 bases in the middle. CDR1 SGHTA and CDR2 FQGNSA come from the germline V gene. Through a sample-barcoded 5' primer and a J-beta primer mix, a second PCR was run for roughly 6 to 11 cycles. Paired-end reads containing CDR3 totaled no fewer than 2.5 million for each sample. TCRdb reanalysed the 5' RACE reads using MiXCR and keeps one entry per CDR3 protein. The sample lists over a million distinct CDR3 sequences, roughly 43% seen once, with around 4% in the top ten.

The TCR comes from a woman aged 18-29 years in good health. The chain links TRBV7-2 to TRBJ2-7, with D perhaps matching TRBD2 (5 bases). Input material: blood. DNA of the CDR3: TGTGCCAGCAGCTTAGCGTCGGGAACCAACTACGAGCAGTACTTC. This gives the protein CASSLASGTNYEQYF.